Below, 18 T cell receptor beta chains from the same sample are listed, as sequenced in a study of blood T cells in healthy people across ages. The use of a sample-barcoded 5' primer and a J-beta primer mix characterized a second PCR of about 6 to 11 cycles. MiXCR was run by TCRdb on the 5' RACE reads, yielding one entry per CDR3 protein. The repertoire holds almost 1 million distinct CDR3 sequences, with roughly 51% as singletons. Source material: blood. The receptors stem from a woman aged 60-75 years in good health.

The rearrangement links TRBV28 to TRBJ2-7, with 8 bases lining up with TRBD1. The CDR3 sequence is 14 residues long. CDR1 is MDHEN, CDR2 SYDVKM, per germline. Trimming cost V 6 bases and J 3 bases; bases outside gene matches: 7. The CDR3 bases are TGTGCCAGCAGCCGCCCGGACAGGGACTACGAGCAGTACTTC. Protein product: CASSRPDRDYEQYF.

This chain connects TRBV27 to TRBJ1-5, with a weak D call TRBD1 (5 bases). V was pared by 5 bases and J by 0 bases, with 11 bases between. The CDR3 is made up of 15 amino acids. Germline loops: CDR1 MNHEY, CDR2 SMNVEV (reference sequence). The CDR3 region has the DNA TGTGCCAGCAGTATGACAGCATATAGCAATCAGCCCCAGCATTTT. This encodes CASSMTAYSNQPQHF.

V and J are TRBV4-2 and TRBJ1-2; D is possibly TRBD1 (5 bases). Looked up from germline, CDR1 is LGHNA and CDR2 is YNFKEQ. Trimming pared 3 bases from V and 2 bases from J, leaving 13 bases between. This CDR3 spans 15 amino acids. CDR3 nucleotide sequence: TGTGCCAGCAGCCAGGGGGACGGACCCAACTATGGCTACACCTTC. Its translation: CASSQGDGPNYGYTF.

This clonotype came up a few times. This rearrangement joins TRBV7-9 to TRBJ2-5; TRBD2 is a possible D gene (6 bases). The CDR3 covers 17 residues. Trimming stripped 1 base from V and 2 bases from J, with 17 bases between. Germline values: CDR1 SEHNR, CDR2 FQNEAQ (reference sequence). CDR3 coding DNA: TGTGCCAGCAGCTTAGTGCTGATCGCGGGACCTCAAGAGACCCAGTACTTC. It yields the protein CASSLVLIAGPQETQYF.

CDR3 region: CASSPEAGEASYNEQFF. The CDR3 nucleotides read TGTGCCAGCTCCCCAGAAGCGGGAGAGGCATCCTACAATGAGCAGTTCTTC. The chain employs TRBV7-6 and TRBJ2-1, with 8 nucleotides matching TRBD2. V lost 8 bases, J lost 1 base, and 13 bases stayed unmatched. The CDR3 contains 17 residues. Germline assignment: CDR1 SGHVS and CDR2 FNYEAQ. The variable domain in full, with the rest retrieved from reference TRBV7-6 and TRBJ2-1, is GAGVSQSPRYKVTKRGQDVALRCDPISGHVSLYWYRQALGQGPEFLTYFNYEAQQDKSGLPNDRFSAERPEGSISTLTIQRTEQRDSAMYRCASSPEAGEASYNEQFFGPGTRLTVL.

The rearrangement uses TRBV5-8 and TRBJ1-4; D not resolved. Germline V gene data show CDR1 as SGHTS and CDR2 as YDEGEE. This CDR3 has 14 residues. Trimming removed 2 bases at V and 5 bases at J, with 10 bases between. The DNA of the CDR3 is TGTGCCAGCAGCTTTTTTTACGAAAATGAAAAACTGTTTTTT. Translating gives CASSFFYENEKLFF.

This chain connects TRBV3-1 to TRBJ2-3; D remains ambiguous. Per germline, CDR1 LGHDT and CDR2 YNNKEL (reference sequence). The CDR3 consists of 12 residues. V lost 7 bases, J lost 2 bases, and 7 bases lay in between. The CDR3 sequence: CASTSTTDTQYF. The CDR3 DNA reads as TGTGCCAGCACCTCTACCACAGATACGCAGTATTTT.

This clonotype was found a few times. V gene TRBV4-1 combines with J gene TRBJ2-3; 11 bases line up with TRBD2. This CDR3 contains 18 residues. With 0 bases clipped from V and 3 bases from J, the junction kept 8 bases outside the gene matches. Germline values: CDR1 MGHRA, CDR2 YSYEKL. CDR3 amino acids: CASSQDGGTSGRTDTQYF. The CDR3 coding sequence is TGCGCCAGCAGCCAAGATGGGGGAACTAGCGGGAGAACAGATACGCAGTATTTT.

The chain combines TRBV3-1 with TRBJ1-4; D gene ambiguous. V dropped 5 bases and J dropped 1 base, with 11 bases sitting between them. Germline V gene data show CDR1 as LGHDT and CDR2 as YNNKEL (reference sequence). This CDR3 has 15 residues. The CDR3 sequence is CASSSLAGTNEKLFF. As DNA, the CDR3 is TGTGCCAGCAGCTCCCTGGCGGGAACTAATGAAAAACTGTTTTTT.

The chain is built from TRBV20-1 and TRBJ1-4; tentative D call: TRBD1 (6 bases). Per germline, CDR1 DFQATT and CDR2 SNEGSKA (reference sequence). The CDR3 sequence is 13 residues long. With 8 bases removed from V and 4 bases from J, the gap between germline ends came to 14 bases. DNA of the CDR3: TGCAGTACTTGGGACACGAATAATGAAAAACTGTTTTTT. Translating it yields CSTWDTNNEKLFF.

The chain combines TRBV12-3 or TRBV12-4 with TRBJ2-5; perhaps TRBD1 as D (6 bases). Between the trimmed V and J ends, which lost 6 bases and 5 bases, there was a span of 13 bases. CDR3 size: 13 residues. Here the CDR3 DNA reads TGTGCCAGCAGGACCACAGGGTTGGAGACCCAGTACTTC. Its protein product is CASRTTGLETQYF.

The chain's CDR3 is CASSQGGSRDRDQPQHF. The CDR3 DNA is TGCGCCAGCAGCCAAGGAGGTTCGCGGGATCGGGACCAGCCCCAGCATTTT. The gene calls are TRBV4-1 and TRBJ1-5; D perhaps matches TRBD1 (5 bases). The germline CDR1 and CDR2 sequences are MGHRA and YSYEKL. Trimming left V 1 base short and J 7 bases short, with 20 bases between. The CDR3 is 17 residues long.

V usage is TRBV29-1 and J usage is TRBJ1-5; 8 positions agree with TRBD1. V dropped 5 bases and J dropped 0; count of bases not matched to a gene: 3. Germline CDR1 is SQVTM and CDR2 is ANQGSEA. The CDR3 totals 14 residues. The CDR3 nucleotides read TGCAGCGTTAGGACAGGGAATAGCAATCAGCCCCAGCATTTT. Encoded protein: CSVRTGNSNQPQHF.

This chain connects TRBV4-3 to TRBJ1-2; D is unresolved. Germline-derived CDR1 and CDR2 are LGHNA and YSLEER. CDR3 length: 16 amino acids. The V end was cut by 4 bases, the J end by 0 bases, with 15 bases between. CDR3: CASSLVHEGTNYGYTF. The CDR3 DNA sequence: TGCGCCAGCAGCCTAGTCCACGAGGGCACTAACTATGGCTACACCTTC.

The gene calls are TRBV5-5 and TRBJ2-7; 7 bases are shared with TRBD1. The CDR3 runs 16 residues. V was clipped by 1 base and J by 2 bases; unmatched bases: 9. Germline CDR1 and CDR2: SGHKS and YYEKEE (reference sequence). The CDR3 DNA reads as TGTGCCAGCAGCTTGTTAGTGACAGGGTTCACCTACGAGCAGTACTTC. Protein sequence: CASSLLVTGFTYEQYF.

The rearrangement links TRBV7-2 to TRBJ2-7, with D possibly being TRBD1 (5 bases). CDR3 length: 13 amino acids. Germline assignment: CDR1 SGHTA and CDR2 FQGNSA. The V end lost 5 bases, the J end lost 4 bases, and 12 bases lay between the germline ends. CDR3 DNA: TGTGCCAGCAGCCTGAATCAGGGTTACGAGCAGTACTTC. Translation: CASSLNQGYEQYF.

The chain couples TRBV7-3 to TRBJ2-1, with TRBD2 matching over 9 bases. Germline V gives CDR1 SGHTA, CDR2 FQGTGA. Losses at the gene ends were 4 bases for V and 9 bases for J; bases not matched to a gene: 7. The CDR3 has 14 amino acids. The CDR3 reads CASSSSGRLGEQFF. CDR3 coding DNA: TGTGCCAGCAGCTCCAGCGGGAGGCTGGGTGAGCAGTTCTTC.

This clonotype showed up just a few times. This sequence joins TRBV9 and TRBJ2-3; D gene unclear. The length of the CDR3 is 13 residues. Between the trimmed V and J ends, which lost 0 bases and 7 bases, there was a span of 9 bases. The germline V gene encodes CDR1 SGDLS and CDR2 YYNGEE. Here the CDR3 reads CASSVDPPNTQYF. The CDR3 coding sequence is TGTGCCAGCAGCGTAGACCCGCCGAATACGCAGTATTTT.